This note documents a single T cell receptor beta chain sequence. The ends were cut back, 6 bases at V and 3 bases at J, with 10 bases in the middle. The germline V gene encodes CDR1 KGHSH and CDR2 LQKENI. The CDR3 extends over 13 amino acids. The data belong to a study of cytomegalovirus exposure and HLA in healthy donors. 13 Jbeta primers and 60 Vbeta primers were used for the PCR. Produced via immunoSEQ multiplex PCR; TCRdb's table is partial and in-frame only. The data hold about 110,000 clones, with roughly 80% observed a single time. The sample comprised PBMCs. The chain employs TRBV18 and TRBJ2-3; D remains unclear. The TCR was taken from a man aged 25-40 years in good health and CMV-seronegative. CDR3 DNA sequence: TGTGCCAGCTCCCCTACCCTGACAGATACGCAGTATTTT. Protein: CASSPTLTDTQYF.